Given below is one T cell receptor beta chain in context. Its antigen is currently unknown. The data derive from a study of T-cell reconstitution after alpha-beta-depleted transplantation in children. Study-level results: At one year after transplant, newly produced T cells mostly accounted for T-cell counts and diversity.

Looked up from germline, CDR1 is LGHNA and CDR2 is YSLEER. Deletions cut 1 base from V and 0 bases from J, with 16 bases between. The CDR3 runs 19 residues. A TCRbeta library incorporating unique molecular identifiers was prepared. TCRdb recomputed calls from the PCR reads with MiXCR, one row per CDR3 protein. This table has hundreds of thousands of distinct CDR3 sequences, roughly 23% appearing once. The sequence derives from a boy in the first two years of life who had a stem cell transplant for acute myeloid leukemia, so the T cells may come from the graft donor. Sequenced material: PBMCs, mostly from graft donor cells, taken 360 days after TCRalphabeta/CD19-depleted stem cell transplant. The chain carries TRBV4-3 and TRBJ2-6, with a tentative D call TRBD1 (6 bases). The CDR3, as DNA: TGCGCCAGCAGCCAAGGGACGACAGGAAGAACCTCTGGGGCCAACGTCCTGACTTTC. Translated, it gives CASSQGTTGRTSGANVLTF.